This T cell receptor beta chain emerged from a study of T cell responses to AZD1222 COVID-19 vaccine. Study conclusions and caveats: No repertoire was sampled before or during the peak T cell response, only after it. Most donors were white British, females outnumbered males, and clonal diversity was possibly underestimated. AZD1222 recipients seropositive at baseline numbered only five to seven.

Comments on this clone: Its target is unknown.

Measured with immunoSEQ multiplex PCR; TCRdb has only the in-frame clones, and not every one. The data show 160,000 or so clones, approximately 90% seen once. CDR1 is LGHDT and CDR2 is YNNKEL in the germline V gene (reference sequence). The CDR3 extends over 14 amino acids. Trimming cost V 3 bases and J 8 bases; bases outside gene matches: 9. This clonotype was obtained from an adult who received the MenACWY meningococcal vaccine as a control. J is TRBJ1-2 and V is TRBV3-1 (or the pseudogene TRBV3-2); TRBD1 matches at 7 bases. The sequenced sample was peripheral blood, obtained 28 days after the second dose of the MenACWY control vaccine. CDR3 bases: TGTGCCAGCAGCCACGGGCGACAGGGCGAGGGCTACACCTTC. This codes for CASSHGRQGEGYTF.